A single TCR beta chain is shown here with its context. Its specific antigen is unknown. No base qualities exist here, and no much larger clone lies one base off it. This sample stems from a study of blood T cell repertoires in COVID-19 (dated by TCRdb to the early 2020s). The study in broad terms: Samples covering the acute and convalescent phases of COVID-19 were provided by collaborators in the United States, Italy and Spain. HLA class I and class II types, where available, came from metadata supplied by the sample provider rather than from assay-based typing. The prospective study material was composed of cDNA or gDNA derived from T cells, B-cell-depleted T cells, or PBMCs. The samples were drawn from two sources: the first 160 participants of the ongoing ImmuneRACE study, and approximately 1,300 subjects contributed by 6 global collaborators. The repertoires were released in a freely available public database intended as a resource for research on the immune response to SARS-CoV-2. The sample metadata nearly always contained a de-identified subject ID, COVID-19 status, age in years and sex. Subjects who had been exposed to COVID-19, were actively infected with it, or had recovered from it provided the deeply sampled blood TCRbeta repertoires that made up the dataset.

TCRbeta CDR3 regions were amplified from genomic DNA by means of the immunoSEQ Assay, a bias-controlled multiplex PCR. The paper's processing steps were these. The number of nucleated cells in each sample was estimated by amplification of reference gene primers within the assay. To quantify the absolute abundance of each unique TCRbeta CDR3 rearrangement, sequence reads were collapsed and filtered. Productive Simpson clonality was computed per sample as the square root of Simpson's diversity index over productive rearrangements. In its TCRdb copy, this immuneACCESS table keeps in-frame sequences only and misses some clones. Where compared with another copy, unresolved V genes explain less than half of these, and the others have no known cause. V, J and clone size are taken as reported in that table, and D and trimming were inferred from the DNA itself. Across this sample there are some 73,000 clones, with around 85% seen only once. The biggest ten clones account for roughly 8.9% of the sample.

At one collaborating source in Seattle, patients were enrolled during active infection and were followed longitudinally through the course of disease. Whole blood was collected in K2EDTA tubes by collaborating institutions according to the institutions' own protocols. For TCRbeta analysis, collaborators shipped samples in one of three forms: frozen whole blood, isolated PBMCs, or DNA extracted from either of those sample types. Overall study outcomes, separate from this receptor: The quantity of clinical and demographic metadata differed by source and by participant and was supplied without curation.

The germline V gene (reference sequence) gives CDR1 as GTSNPN and CDR2 as SVGIG. The CDR3 runs 13 amino acids, cysteine and phenylalanine included. Left in the record is the CDR3 DNA by itself, 39 bases read in frame from the first base. After removal of 5 bases from V and 6 bases from J, the junction retains 5 bases not matched to a gene. The chain uses TRBV30 and TRBJ2-4; the junction holds 9 bases that match TRBD2. The sequenced sample consisted of peripheral blood. The TCR was taken from a man aged 45 to 65 with COVID-19, enrolled during active disease. The DNA sequence reads TGTGCCTGGGCCGCGGGAGGGAGAAACATTCAGTACTTC. Its protein is CAWAAGGRNIQYF. Reference TRBV30 and TRBJ2-4 genes cover what lies past the CDR3, so the full variable domain is SQTIHQWPATLVQPVGSPLSLECTVEGTSNPNLYWYRQAAGRGLQLLFYSVGIGQISSEVPQNLSASRPQDRQFILSSKKLLLSDSGFYLCAWAAGGRNIQYFGAGTRLSVL.